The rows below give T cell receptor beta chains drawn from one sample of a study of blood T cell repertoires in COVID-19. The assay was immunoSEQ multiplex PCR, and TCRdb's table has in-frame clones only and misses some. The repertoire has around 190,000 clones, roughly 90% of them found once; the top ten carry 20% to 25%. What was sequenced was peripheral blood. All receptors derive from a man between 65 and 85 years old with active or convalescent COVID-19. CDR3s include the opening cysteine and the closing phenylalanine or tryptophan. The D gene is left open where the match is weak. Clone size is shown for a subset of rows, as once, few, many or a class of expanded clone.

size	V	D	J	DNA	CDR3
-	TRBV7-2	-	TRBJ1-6	TGTGCCAGCAGCTTTCGGCCCACAGGGAGCAATTCACCCCTCCACTTT	CASSFRPTGSNSPLHF
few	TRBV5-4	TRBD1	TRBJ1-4	TGTGCCAGCAGCTTCCGACAGGGTAATGAAAAACTGTTTTTT	CASSFRQGNEKLFF
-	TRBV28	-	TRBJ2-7	TGTGCCAGCAGCCCCCCGCGAGTTTACGAGCAGTACTTC	CASSPPRVYEQYF
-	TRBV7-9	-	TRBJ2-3	TGTGCCAGCAGCCCGGGACTGGGTTGGGCAGATACGCAGTATTTT	CASSPGLGWADTQYF
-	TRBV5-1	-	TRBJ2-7	TGCGCCAGCAGCTTGGGAACAGGCCGTAACCACGAGCAGTACTTC	CASSLGTGRNHEQYF
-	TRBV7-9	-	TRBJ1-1	TGTGCCAGCAGTATAGAGGGAGGAACTGAAGCTTTCTTT	CASSIEGGTEAFF
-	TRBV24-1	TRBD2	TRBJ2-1	TGTGCCACCAGTGACGCCCTAGCGGGATCCTACAATGAGCAGTTCTTC	CATSDALAGSYNEQFF
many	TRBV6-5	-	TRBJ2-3	TGTGCCAGCAGTTATGACGGGAGCACAGATACGCAGTATTTT	CASSYDGSTDTQYF
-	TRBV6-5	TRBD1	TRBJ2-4	TGTGCCAGCAGTCGGACAGGGAGTAACGACATTCAGTACTTC	CASSRTGSNDIQYF
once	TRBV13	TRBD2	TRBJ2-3	TGTGCCAGCAGCTCCTCCGGGACTACCACAGATACGCAGTATTTT	CASSSSGTTTDTQYF
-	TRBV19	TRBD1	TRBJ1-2	TGTGCCAGTAGGGACCGGGACAGGGGGCTGTATGGCTACACCTTC	CASRDRDRGLYGYTF
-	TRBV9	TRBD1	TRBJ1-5	TGTGCCAGCAGCGTAGGAGGACAGGGGAATCAGCCCCAGCATTTT	CASSVGGQGNQPQHF
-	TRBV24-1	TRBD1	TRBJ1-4	TGTGCCACCAGTGCTGGGACAGGGGGCATGGAAAAACTGTTTTTT	CATSAGTGGMEKLFF
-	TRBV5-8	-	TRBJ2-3	TGTGCCAGCAGCTTGGGCCCCTACCCTACACAGGATACGCAGTATTTT	CASSLGPYPTQDTQYF
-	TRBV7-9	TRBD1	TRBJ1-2	TGTGCCAGCAGCCCAGGGGGTTATGGCTACACCTTC	CASSPGGYGYTF
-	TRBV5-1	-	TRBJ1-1	TGCGCCAGCAGCCAAACCGGGACATTGAACACTGAAGCTTTCTTT	CASSQTGTLNTEAFF
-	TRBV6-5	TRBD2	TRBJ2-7	TGTGCCAGCAGGGGACTAGCGGGGGGGCAATACGAGCAGTACTTC	CASRGLAGGQYEQYF
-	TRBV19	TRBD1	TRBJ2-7	TGTGCCAGTAGTATAAGAGGACAGGGGCTCTCCGAGCAGTACTTC	CASSIRGQGLSEQYF
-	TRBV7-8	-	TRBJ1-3	TGTGCCAGCAGCTTCCTAGACTCTGGAAACACCATATATTTT	CASSFLDSGNTIYF
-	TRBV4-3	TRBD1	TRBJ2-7	TGCGCCAGCAGCCAGGCCGGGACAGGGGGCCACGAGCAGTACTTC	CASSQAGTGGHEQYF
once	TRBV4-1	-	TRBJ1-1	TGCGCCAGCAGCCAAGATCGGTGGGCGACTGAAGCTTTCTTT	CASSQDRWATEAFF
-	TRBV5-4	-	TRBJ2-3	TGTGCCAGCAGCTTGGGAGGTCTCGTTCGCACAGATACGCAGTATTTT	CASSLGGLVRTDTQYF
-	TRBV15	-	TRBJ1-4	TGTGCCACCAGCAGAGATCGCGGGTCTGGGAAACTGTTTTTT	CATSRDRGSGKLFF
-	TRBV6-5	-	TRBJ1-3	TGTGCCAGCAGTTACGGCAGGGGTGGAAACACCATATATTTT	CASSYGRGGNTIYF
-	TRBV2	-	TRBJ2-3	TGTGCCAGCACCGGGGGGCACCCAGTGGGAGATACGCAGTATTTT	CASTGGHPVGDTQYF
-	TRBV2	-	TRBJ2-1	TGTGCCAGCAGTGACTTGCAGGTCCTCTCCTACAATGAGCAGTTCTTC	CASSDLQVLSYNEQFF
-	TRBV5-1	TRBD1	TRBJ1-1	TGCGCCAGCAGCACCGGACAGGGCGGCACTGAAGCTTTCTTT	CASSTGQGGTEAFF
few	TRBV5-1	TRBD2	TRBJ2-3	TGCGCCAGCAGCTTGGATAGCGGGGGGACAGATACGCAGTATTTT	CASSLDSGGTDTQYF
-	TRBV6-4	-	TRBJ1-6	TGTGCCAGCAGTGACGGCCCAGATTCACCCCTCCACTTT	CASSDGPDSPLHF
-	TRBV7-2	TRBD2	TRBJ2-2	TGTGCCAGCAGCTCGGCCGTGGGTAGCGGGAGGGGGGAGCTGTTTTTT	CASSSAVGSGRGELFF
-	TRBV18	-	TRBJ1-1	TGTGCCAGCTCACCCCCGAGAGCCTGGACTGAAGCTTTCTTT	CASSPPRAWTEAFF
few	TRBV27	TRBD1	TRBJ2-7	TGTGCCAGCAGTTTATATGGACAGGCCTACGAGCAGTACTTC	CASSLYGQAYEQYF
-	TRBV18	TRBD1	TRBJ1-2	TGTGCCAGCTCCCGGGACAGGGATGGCTACACCTTC	CASSRDRDGYTF
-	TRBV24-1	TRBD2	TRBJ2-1	TGTGCCTCCCGGGGGGGCGGGCCGCTTAGCGGGAGGGCCAGCGAGCAGTTCTTC	CASRGGGPLSGRASEQFF
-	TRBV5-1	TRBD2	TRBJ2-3	TGCGCCAGCAGCTTCGGTCCGGGGGGAGATACGCAGTATTTT	CASSFGPGGDTQYF
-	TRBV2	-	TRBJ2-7	TGTGCCAGCAAGGGGGATTCCTACGAGCAGTACTTC	CASKGDSYEQYF
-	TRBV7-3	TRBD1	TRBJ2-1	TGTGCCAGCAGCTTGGGACAGGTCTCCTACAATGAGCAGTTCTTC	CASSLGQVSYNEQFF
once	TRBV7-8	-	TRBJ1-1	TGTGCCAGCAGCTTAAGAATAGAGAACACTGAAGCTTTCTTT	CASSLRIENTEAFF
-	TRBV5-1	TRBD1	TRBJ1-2	TGCGCCAGCAGCTTGGAAGGGACAGGGCTGGCGGGCTATGGCTACACCTTC	CASSLEGTGLAGYGYTF
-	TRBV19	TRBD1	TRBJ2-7	TGTGCCAGTAGTTCTCGACAGGGGGCCTACGAGCAGTACTTC	CASSSRQGAYEQYF